This passage covers 28 T cell receptor beta chains from one sample sequenced in a study of cytotoxic CD8 clonotypes in ibrutinib-treated CLL. Data came from immunoSEQ multiplex PCR; TCRdb stores just in-frame clones and leaves some out. The data show approximately 170,000 clones, with roughly 90% seen just once and approximately 3% held by the top ten. The specimen was PBMCs, collected at disease progression, from a patient treated with ibrutinib. These receptors all stem from a human donor with chronic lymphocytic leukemia.

On this clone itself: One end of the junction does not line up with germline, which may come from a read error. This chain's CDR3 is CASSLALGGEQFF. CDR3 nucleotides: TGTGCTAGCAGCTTAGCGTTAGGTGGTGAGCAGTTCTTC. This sequence joins TRBV7-7 and TRBJ2-1; possibly TRBD2 for D (5 bases). The germline V gene has CDR1 SSHAT and CDR2 FNYEAQ (reference sequence). This CDR3 contains 13 residues.

The J gene is TRBJ1-3, the V gene TRBV7-9; D might be TRBD1 (5 bases). The CDR3 runs to 15 residues. Germline V gene lookup returns CDR1 SEHNR and CDR2 FQNEAQ (reference sequence). Deletions cut 5 bases from V and 1 base from J, with 12 bases between. CDR3 residues: CASSPPRASGNTIYF. CDR3 nucleotides: TGTGCCAGCAGCCCACCCAGGGCATCTGGAAACACCATATATTTT.

The gene calls are TRBV11-2 and TRBJ1-1, with 9 positions matching TRBD1. Per germline, CDR1 SGHAT and CDR2 FQNNGV. V gave up 0 bases and J gave up 0 bases; unmatched junction bases: 5. CDR3 length equals 17 residues. CDR3 sequence (DNA): TGTGCCAGCAGCTTAGATCGTAGACAGGGGGTGAACACTGAAGCTTTCTTT. Its translation: CASSLDRRQGVNTEAFF.

The V and J genes are TRBV28 and TRBJ2-2; perhaps TRBD2 as D (5 bases). Looked up from germline, CDR1 is MDHEN and CDR2 is SYDVKM. This CDR3 region has 14 residues. V lost 3 bases to trimming and J lost 3 bases, with 8 bases between them. CDR3 nucleotides: TGTGCCAGCAGTTTCGCTAGCCACACCGGGGAGCTGTTTTTT. Translating it yields CASSFASHTGELFF.

This chain links TRBV11-2 with TRBJ2-4, with 10 bases matching TRBD1. V trimming: 5 bases; J trimming: 2 bases; junction bases outside the gene matches: 12. This CDR3 spans 18 amino acids. The germline V gene has CDR1 SGHAT and CDR2 FQNNGV. Written as DNA, the CDR3 is TGTGCCAGCAGCCTTAACTATAGACAGGGGGCGACCAAAAACATTCAGTACTTC. Its translation is CASSLNYRQGATKNIQYF.

CDR3 bases: TGTGCCAGCAGCCCAAGTATCGCTAGCGGGATCTTCAATGAGCAGTTCTTC. This codes for CASSPSIASGIFNEQFF. The rearrangement links TRBV7-3 to TRBJ2-1, with 9 bases matching TRBD2. V trimming: 5 bases; J trimming: 6 bases; junction bases outside the gene matches: 14. The CDR3 loop spans 17 amino acids. Germline CDR1 reads SGHTA; CDR2 reads FQGTGA. The whole variable domain, remainder taken from reference TRBV7-3 and TRBJ2-1, is GAGVSQTPSNKVTEKGKYVELRCDPISGHTALYWYRQSLGQGPEFLIYFQGTGAADDSGLPNDRFFAVRPEGSVSTLKIQRTERGDSAVYLCASSPSIASGIFNEQFFGPGTRLTVL.

This clone was picked up a small number of times. The chain carries TRBV5-1 and TRBJ2-2; D is uncertain. The length of the CDR3 is 12 residues. Trimming took off 1 base at V and 6 bases at J, with 4 bases between the two ends. Per the germline V gene, CDR1 is SGHRS and CDR2 is YFSETQ. DNA of the CDR3: TGCGCCAGCAGCTTGAAGCCCGGGGAGCTGTTTTTT. Its translation: CASSLKPGELFF.

This sequence joins TRBV6-5 and TRBJ2-1; the match to TRBD2 covers 7 bases. After removal of 2 bases from V and 10 bases from J, the junction contained 5 bases not matched to a gene. Germline V gene lookup returns CDR1 MNHEY and CDR2 SVGAGI. This CDR3 has 13 amino acids. CDR3 protein: CASSYNRREEQFF. DNA for the CDR3: TGTGCCAGCAGTTACAACCGGCGGGAGGAGCAGTTCTTC.

This clone showed up just a few times. V usage is TRBV27 and J usage is TRBJ2-2; 14 positions agree with TRBD2. CDR3 length equals 17 residues. V was pared by 0 bases and J by 6 bases, with 3 bases of the junction left unmatched. Germline CDR1 is MNHEY and CDR2 is SMNVEV (reference sequence). CDR3 in DNA: TGTGCCAGCAGTTTATCGGGACTAGCGGGAGCCCCCGGGGAGCTGTTTTTT. It specifies CASSLSGLAGAPGELFF.

The chain combines TRBV7-9 with TRBJ1-4, with 7 bases fitting TRBD1. The germline V gene has CDR1 SEHNR and CDR2 FQNEAQ (reference sequence). CDR3 size: 14 residues. V lost 1 base to trimming and J lost 7 bases; unmatched junction nucleotides: 3. CDR3 DNA sequence: TGTGCCAGCAGCTTAGGACAGGGCGCTGAAAAACTGTTTTTT. This codes for CASSLGQGAEKLFF.

The rearrangement uses TRBV30 and TRBJ1-1, with D tentatively TRBD1 (5 bases). The CDR3 loop spans 14 amino acids. Germline V lookup: CDR1 GTSNPN, CDR2 SVGIG (reference sequence). With 0 bases removed from V and 3 bases from J, the gap between germline ends came to 11 bases. CDR3 residues: CAWSVPRVYTEAFF. In nucleotides, the CDR3 is TGTGCCTGGAGTGTACCCAGGGTATACACTGAAGCTTTCTTT.

The V gene is TRBV7-9, the J gene TRBJ2-1, with TRBD1 as a possible D gene (5 bases). This CDR3 has 12 amino acids. Trimming stripped 7 bases from V and 9 bases from J, with 13 bases between. Germline values: CDR1 SEHNR, CDR2 FQNEAQ (reference sequence). CDR3 in amino acids: CASNRSDSEQFF. The CDR3 bases are TGTGCCAGCAATCGGAGTGACAGTGAGCAGTTCTTC.

This clone was counted once. The rearrangement uses TRBV27 and TRBJ2-5, with D hard to call. The length of the CDR3 is 13 residues. V was trimmed by 2 bases and J by 7 bases, leaving 11 bases between them. Looked up from germline, CDR1 is MNHEY and CDR2 is SMNVEV (reference sequence). The CDR3 loop is CASSLEQRGTQYF. Written as DNA, the CDR3 is TGTGCCAGCAGTTTAGAGCAGCGTGGGACCCAGTACTTC.

V gene TRBV5-1 combines with J gene TRBJ2-5, with D tentatively TRBD1 (5 bases). Per the germline V gene, CDR1 is SGHRS and CDR2 is YFSETQ. Trimming left V 2 bases short and J 2 bases short, with 7 bases between. This CDR3 has 13 residues. The CDR3 loop is CASSFDRQETQYF. Here the CDR3 DNA reads TGCGCCAGCAGCTTCGACAGACAAGAGACCCAGTACTTC.

The J gene is TRBJ1-2, the V gene TRBV20-1; a possible D gene is TRBD1 (5 bases). V shed 6 bases and J shed 3 bases, with 8 bases lying between them. From germline, CDR1 is DFQATT and CDR2 SNEGSKA (reference sequence). The CDR3 sequence is 11 residues long. CDR3 in amino acids: CSASQDYGYTF. The CDR3 DNA sequence: TGCAGTGCATCACAGGACTATGGCTACACCTTC.

The V and J genes are TRBV7-6 and TRBJ2-5; possibly TRBD2 for D (6 bases). CDR3 length: 14 residues. V dropped 3 bases and J dropped 5 bases, with 13 bases sitting between them. Germline-derived CDR1 and CDR2 are SGHVS and FNYEAQ. DNA for the CDR3: TGTGCCAGCAGCTTTTTCCTCAGCGGGGAGACCCAGTACTTC. Amino acid sequence: CASSFFLSGETQYF. Full variable domain (remainder filled in from reference TRBV7-6 and TRBJ2-5): GAGVSQSPRYKVTKRGQDVALRCDPISGHVSLYWYRQALGQGPEFLTYFNYEAQQDKSGLPNDRFSAERPEGSISTLTIQRTEQRDSAMYRCASSFFLSGETQYFGPGTRLLVL.

The chain links TRBV7-9 to TRBJ2-3; 8 bases agree with TRBD2. The CDR3 totals 15 residues. With 5 bases clipped from V and 0 bases from J, the junction kept 4 bases outside the gene matches. CDR1 is SEHNR, CDR2 FQNEAQ, per germline (reference sequence). CDR3 sequence reads: CASSGGLASTDTQYF. In nucleotides, the CDR3 is TGTGCCAGCAGCGGTGGACTAGCTAGCACAGATACGCAGTATTTT.

V gene TRBV6-1 combines with J gene TRBJ1-2; D is unresolved. V lost 0 bases and J lost 5, with 10 bases in between. This CDR3 contains 14 residues. Germline V gene sequence: CDR1 MNHNS, CDR2 SASEGT. CDR3 loop: CASSEAGGRYGYTF. The CDR3 nucleotides read TGTGCCAGCAGTGAAGCTGGCGGACGGTATGGCTACACCTTC.

This sequence joins TRBV11-2 and TRBJ2-7; perhaps TRBD2 as D (6 bases). Germline V gene sequence: CDR1 SGHAT, CDR2 FQNNGV. This CDR3 has 19 amino acids. V lost 5 bases and J 0 bases, leaving 26 bases between the germline ends. The CDR3 loop reads CASSVRAVSGASVSYEQYF. The CDR3 DNA reads TGTGCCAGCAGCGTAAGGGCGGTTAGCGGAGCGTCCGTCTCCTACGAGCAGTACTTC.

The chain links TRBV18 to TRBJ2-7, with 7 bases matching TRBD2. The CDR3 spans 16 residues. V lost 3 bases to trimming and J lost 2 bases; unmatched junction nucleotides: 10. Germline V gene lookup returns CDR1 KGHSH and CDR2 LQKENI. The CDR3 region is CASSPPGGSPAYEQYF. The CDR3 region has the DNA TGTGCCAGCTCACCCCCTGGCGGGAGTCCCGCCTACGAGCAGTACTTC.

In its sample, this clone was seen a few times. J is TRBJ1-5 and V is TRBV5-1; a possible D gene is TRBD1 (6 bases). CDR1 and CDR2 from the germline V gene are SGHRS and YFSETQ. V lost 4 bases and J 3 bases, leaving 14 bases between the germline ends. CDR3 size: 15 residues. CDR3 in amino acids: CASSGGTLNNQPQHF. CDR3 bases: TGCGCCAGCAGCGGCGGGACACTTAACAATCAGCCCCAGCATTTT.

This sequence joins TRBV29-1 and TRBJ1-4; tentative D call: TRBD1 (5 bases). The CDR3 is 13 amino acids. Germline V gives CDR1 SQVTM, CDR2 ANQGSEA. Trimming shortened V by 4 bases and J by 1 base, and 7 bases separated the two germline ends. CDR3 region: CSVAQGTNEKLFF. The CDR3 bases are TGCAGCGTTGCGCAGGGAACTAATGAAAAACTGTTTTTT.

This clone occurred once. The chain recombines TRBV19 with TRBJ2-2; D may be TRBD2 (5 bases). The ends were cut back, 5 bases at V and 1 base at J, with 14 bases in the middle. Germline loops: CDR1 LNHDA, CDR2 SQIVND (reference sequence). This CDR3 contains 16 residues. The CDR3 here is CASSSLRRENTGELFF. In DNA form, the CDR3 reads TGTGCCAGTAGTTCACTCCGCCGGGAGAACACCGGGGAGCTGTTTTTT.

The CDR3 region has the DNA TGCAGCGTTGACAAGGGTGGCGAGCAGTACTTC. Translating gives CSVDKGGEQYF. The chain is built from TRBV29-1 and TRBJ2-7; no reliable D call. CDR3 length equals 11 residues. V was trimmed by 3 bases and J by 6 bases, leaving 9 bases between them. Germline V gene sequence: CDR1 SQVTM, CDR2 ANQGSEA.

The J gene is TRBJ2-1, the V gene TRBV7-9; TRBD2 matches at 8 bases. The V and J ends lost 5 bases and 0 bases, in that order; junction bases with no gene match: 3. From germline, CDR1 is SEHNR and CDR2 FQNEAQ (reference sequence). CDR3 length: 15 residues. This CDR3 is CASSITSGSYNEQFF. DNA for the CDR3: TGTGCCAGCAGCATCACTAGCGGCTCCTACAATGAGCAGTTCTTC.

In its sample, this clone was seen once. The chain carries TRBV19 and TRBJ2-1; 7 nucleotides line up with TRBD1. The CDR3 sequence is 16 residues long. The trim removed 3 bases at V and 0 bases at J, leaving 5 bases unmatched. CDR1 LNHDA and CDR2 SQIVND come from the germline V gene (reference sequence). CDR3 sequence reads: CASSITTGSSYNEQFF. CDR3 nucleotides: TGTGCCAGTAGTATCACGACAGGGAGCTCCTACAATGAGCAGTTCTTC.

The V call is TRBV7-9, the J call TRBJ1-1; tentative D call: TRBD1 (5 bases). The germline CDR1 and CDR2 sequences are SEHNR and FQNEAQ (reference sequence). The CDR3 totals 11 residues. Between the trimmed V and J ends, which lost 3 bases and 7 bases, there was a span of 6 bases. The CDR3 DNA is TGTGCCAGCAGCTTCCAGGGTGAAGCTTTCTTT. Translation: CASSFQGEAFF.

The CDR3 nucleotides are TGTGCCATCAGTGAGTCGGGTAATGAGCAGTTCTTC. Amino acid sequence: CAISESGNEQFF. The chain carries TRBV10-3 and TRBJ2-1; D remains unclear. The CDR3 is made up of 12 amino acids. Trimming took 0 bases from V and 7 from J, leaving 4 bases between them. In germline, CDR1 is ENHRY, CDR2 SYGVKD.